These 8 T cell receptor beta chains were sequenced from one sample in a study of regulatory T cells in long-lasting Graves disease. The time point here: newly diagnosed GD, antithyroid drugs for less than 3 months. Generation of the TCR library employed RNA extracted from PBMCs. Construction of the TCR beta libraries employed iRepertoire HTBI primers in conjunction with Arm-PCR of CDR3 regions. TCRdb itself ran the multiplex PCR reads through MiXCR, one entry per CDR3 protein. The table includes about 620,000 distinct CDR3 sequences, 15% to 20% detected once. The same data also contributed to another study, on T cells in Graves' hyperthyroidism and ophthalmopathy.

The sample here was peripheral blood mononuclear cells (PBMCs), taken at new diagnosis, from a patient treated with antithyroid drugs. All receptors come from a woman between 25 and 40 years old with Graves disease.

The rearrangement links TRBV9 to TRBJ2-2, with no clear D. Germline V gives CDR1 SGDLS, CDR2 YYNGEE. The CDR3 extends over 17 amino acids. Trimming took off 1 base at V and 1 base at J, with 14 bases between the two ends. The CDR3 DNA reads TGTGCCAGCAGCGTACCCGAGGAGATATGGAACACCGGGGAGCTGTTTTTT. It codes for CASSVPEEIWNTGELFF.

The chain carries TRBV20-1 and TRBJ1-2; 7 bases agree with TRBD1. Germline assignment: CDR1 DFQATT and CDR2 SNEGSKA (reference sequence). Germline trimming cut 6 bases from V and 2 bases from J; bases unmatched to any gene: 3. This CDR3 is 12 amino acids long. The CDR3 region is CSAKQGNYGYTF. As DNA, the CDR3 is TGCAGTGCAAAACAGGGGAACTATGGCTACACCTTC.

A remark on this clonotype: One end of the junction is discordant with germline, which a read error may explain. This CDR3 is CATSATSTDTQYF. DNA of the CDR3: TGTGCCACTAGTGCGACCTCGACAGATACGCAGTATTTT. V usage is TRBV24-1 and J usage is TRBJ2-3; D gene ambiguous. This CDR3 region has 13 residues. The germline CDR1 and CDR2 sequences are KGHDR and SFDVKD.

The chain has TRBV27 and TRBJ1-4, with D perhaps TRBD1 (6 bases). Germline CDR1 is MNHEY and CDR2 is SMNVEV (reference sequence). The CDR3 is 14 amino acids. V dropped 3 bases and J dropped 7 bases, with 12 bases sitting between them. CDR3 bases: TGTGCCAGCAGTTTTTGGGGACAAGGTGAAAAACTGTTTTTT. It specifies CASSFWGQGEKLFF.

This chain links TRBV20-1 with TRBJ2-2; D perhaps matches TRBD1 (5 bases). The CDR3 has 12 amino acids. The V end lost 6 bases, the J end lost 7 bases, and 12 bases lay between the germline ends. Germline loops: CDR1 DFQATT, CDR2 SNEGSKA (reference sequence). In nucleotides, the CDR3 is TGCAGTGCAGACCAGGGAAACGGGGAGCTGTTTTTT. Protein product: CSADQGNGELFF.

This clonotype was found many times. The chain has TRBV20-1 and TRBJ1-5; 10 bases are a match to TRBD1. Germline loops: CDR1 DFQATT, CDR2 SNEGSKA (reference sequence). The V gene end was trimmed by 4 bases and the J gene end by 5 bases; junction bases not matched to a gene: 2. The length of the CDR3 is 13 residues. The CDR3 DNA is TGCAGTGCTACGACAGGGGGCGATCAGCCCCAGCATTTT. This sequence encodes CSATTGGDQPQHF.

This chain joins TRBV27 and TRBJ2-1; 10 positions agree with TRBD1. This CDR3 comprises 16 residues. Trimming removed 3 bases from V and 8 bases from J; junction bases left unmatched: 10. Germline CDR1 is MNHEY and CDR2 is SMNVEV (reference sequence). The CDR3: CASSFKGQGIIDEQFF. As DNA, the CDR3 is TGTGCCAGCAGTTTTAAGGGACAGGGGATAATAGATGAGCAGTTCTTC.

This clonotype was detected only a few times. The chain couples TRBV20-1 to TRBJ1-5, with a weak D call TRBD1 (6 bases). This CDR3 is 15 amino acids long. The V gene's germline CDR1 is DFQATT and CDR2 SNEGSKA (reference sequence). Trimming took 1 base from V and 4 from J, leaving 14 bases between them. The CDR3 sequence is CSARAIGDKNQPQHF. The CDR3 DNA reads as TGCAGTGCTAGAGCGATCGGGGACAAGAATCAGCCCCAGCATTTT.